This note documents a single T cell receptor (beta chain) sequence. Its antigen remains unidentified. TCR beta cDNA came from about 0.55 ug total RNA, primed with a constant-region primer. Three nested multiplex PCR rounds, a slightly modified ARM-PCR, produced the libraries for TCR beta. Researchers ran the first two PCR rounds for 10 cycles each with TRBV1-TRBV30 forward primers and a C-beta reverse primer. MiXCR, applied by TCRdb to the multiplex PCR reads, yields one record per CDR3 protein. The sample has about 310,000 distinct CDR3 sequences; about 50% are singletons. The blood RNA (from unsorted whole blood) was obtained, and germline DNA was also extracted. The data stem from a study of tumor-infiltrating lymphocytes in primary liver carcinoma. Overall study: Tumors were stage T1-T3 N0M0, about 4 to 11 cm across. Study-wide findings and caveats: Lower overlap was observed for tumor-adjacent and tumor-blood pairs relative to tumor region pairs.

Germline assignment: CDR1 MNHNS and CDR2 SASEGT. CDR3 length: 18 amino acids. V lost 8 bases and J lost 4; bases outside the gene matches: 19. The source material was peripheral blood. The receptor was derived from a woman in her twenties or thirties with primary liver carcinoma and hepatitis B virus infection. J is TRBJ2-5 and V is TRBV6-1, with 10 bases aligning to TRBD2. In DNA form, the CDR3 reads TGTGCCAGCCTTCCCCTGGCTAGCGGGAGTTCGATGGGAGAGACCCAGTACTTC. Its translation: CASLPLASGSSMGETQYF.